The rows below give T cell receptor beta chains drawn from one sample of a study of cytomegalovirus exposure and HLA in healthy donors. The repertoire was sequenced with immunoSEQ multiplex PCR; TCRdb's copy has only in-frame clones and lacks some. Of just under 75,000 clones in the sample, about 94% were seen once. Sequencing was done on a sample of PBMCs. These TCRs come from a woman in her late teens or twenties in good health and CMV-seropositive. The CDR3 runs from the conserved cysteine through the conserved F or W. Fields, in order: CDR3 DNA, CDR3 protein, V gene, J gene, clone size, D gene. D genes are given only for firm matches. Only some rows state a clone size, as once, few, many or a class for expanded clones.

TGTGCCAGTACTAAGGGGGCGGAGAACTATGGCTACACCTTC,CASTKGAENYGYTF,TRBV19,TRBJ1-2,-,TRBD1
TGTGCCAGCAGTTTCCTTCGGGGGGCGGCCACAGATACGCAGTATTTT,CASSFLRGAATDTQYF,TRBV28,TRBJ2-3,-,-
TGTGCCAGCAGCCAAAGGGGGCTCAGATATGGCTACACCTTC,CASSQRGLRYGYTF,TRBV14,TRBJ1-2,-,TRBD1
TGTGCCAGCAGCGACGTGGAGGGATCAACTAATGAAAAACTGTTTTTT,CASSDVEGSTNEKLFF,TRBV11-2,TRBJ1-4,-,-
TGCAGCGTTGAAGGCCCCCTAGCGGGGGTGGCCTACAATGAGCAGTTCTTC,CSVEGPLAGVAYNEQFF,TRBV29-1,TRBJ2-1,-,TRBD2
TGCGCCAGCAGCCAAGATTGGGGGAGGCGTGAAAAACTGTTTTTT,CASSQDWGRREKLFF,TRBV4-1,TRBJ1-4,-,-
TGCGCCAGCAGGACAGACAGGGGATACGAGCAGTACTTC,CASRTDRGYEQYF,TRBV5-1,TRBJ2-7,-,TRBD1
TGCAGCGTTGAACCTCGGACAGGGGGGTATGGCTACACCTTC,CSVEPRTGGYGYTF,TRBV29-1,TRBJ1-2,once,TRBD1
TGCAGCGTACATACCAACAGGGGCTACGAGCAGTACTTC,CSVHTNRGYEQYF,TRBV29-1,TRBJ2-7,-,TRBD1
TGTGCCAGCAGCTTAGCGGGGACAGTGGAAAAAGAGACCCAGTACTTC,CASSLAGTVEKETQYF,TRBV7-2,TRBJ2-5,-,TRBD1
TGCGCCAGCAGCCCACGGACAGTAGAGAAGAACGAGCAGTACTTC,CASSPRTVEKNEQYF,TRBV23-1,TRBJ2-7,-,-
TGCGCCAGCAGCTTGGTGCCTAGCGGGAGAACCTATGAGCAGTTCTTC,CASSLVPSGRTYEQFF,TRBV5-1,TRBJ2-1,once,TRBD2
TGTGCCAGCAGCACGCCGGGACTAGCGTTCAATGAGCAGTTCTTC,CASSTPGLAFNEQFF,TRBV21-1,TRBJ2-1,-,-
TGTGCCAGCAGTCTGACTAACACTGAAGCTTTCTTT,CASSLTNTEAFF,TRBV6-1,TRBJ1-1,-,-
TGCGCCAGCAGCCAAGCAGGGGGCGAGAACATGAACACTGAAGCTTTCTTT,CASSQAGGENMNTEAFF,TRBV4-3,TRBJ1-1,-,TRBD1
TGTGCCAGCAGCCGACAGGGGGAGCCGTCCTACGAGCAGTACTTC,CASSRQGEPSYEQYF,TRBV6-4,TRBJ2-7,-,TRBD1
TGTGCCAGTGGGACGCAGACAGGGGGAAACACCATATATTTT,CASGTQTGGNTIYF,TRBV19,TRBJ1-3,-,TRBD1
TGTGCCAGCAGCACGGGACAGGGAGGCTACACCTTC,CASSTGQGGYTF,TRBV7-3,TRBJ1-2,-,TRBD1
TGTGCCAGCAGCCAAGTGGGCAGGACTGAAGCTTTCTTT,CASSQVGRTEAFF,TRBV7-3,TRBJ1-1,-,-
TGTGCCAGCAGACATAGCGGGTCCTACAATGAGCAGTTCTTC,CASRHSGSYNEQFF,TRBV11-1,TRBJ2-1,-,TRBD2
TGTGCCAGCAGGCAGACAGGGCGTTCCCACACCCAGCATTTT,CASRQTGRSHTQHF,TRBV6-6,TRBJ1-5,-,TRBD1
TGTGCCAGCAGTTTAGCTCCGGGACAGTACAATGAGCAGTTCTTC,CASSLAPGQYNEQFF,TRBV27,TRBJ2-1,-,TRBD1
TGTGCCTGGAGTTCGAGCCTTGAGGCCCCGAAACTCTACGAGCAGTACTTC,CAWSSSLEAPKLYEQYF,TRBV30,TRBJ2-7,-,-
TGCGCCAGCAGCCAAATCGGGACAGGGCTTACTGAAGCTTTCTTT,CASSQIGTGLTEAFF,TRBV4-1,TRBJ1-1,once,TRBD1
TGTGCCAGCAGCCAACGTAGCGGGGGACTACCCTACGAGCAGTACTTC,CASSQRSGGLPYEQYF,TRBV4-2,TRBJ2-7,-,TRBD2
TGTGCCAGCAGTTCTTACAGGGTGGGGGCCTACGAGCAGTACTTC,CASSSYRVGAYEQYF,TRBV6-5,TRBJ2-7,once,-
TGCGCCAGCAGCTTGACTACCGGAAACACCATATATTTT,CASSLTTGNTIYF,TRBV5-1,TRBJ1-3,-,-
TGTGCCAGCAGCTTAGCTGGCGGCGATAACTATGGCTACACCTTC,CASSLAGGDNYGYTF,TRBV13,TRBJ1-2,-,-
TGTGCCAGCGGCCCGACAGGGTCGGTCGGGGAGCTGTTTTTT,CASGPTGSVGELFF,TRBV27,TRBJ2-2,-,TRBD1
TGTGCCAGCTCACAGTTGACTGAAGCTTTCTTT,CASSQLTEAFF,TRBV28,TRBJ1-1,-,-
TGTGCCAGCCTAGATCCGGGAGAGGTCTACGAGCAGTACTTC,CASLDPGEVYEQYF,TRBV28,TRBJ2-7,-,-
TGTGCCAGCAGCCCTGGACAGACATACGAGCAGTACTTC,CASSPGQTYEQYF,TRBV28,TRBJ2-7,few,-
TGTGCCAGCAGCCCCCTAGGGCGGGGGAACACTGAAGCTTTCTTT,CASSPLGRGNTEAFF,TRBV4-2,TRBJ1-1,-,-
TGTGCCAGCAGCGCGCCCCTGGGGGGTAATGAAAAACTGTTTTTT,CASSAPLGGNEKLFF,TRBV9,TRBJ1-4,-,-
TGTGCCAGCACCCTCGTGAGCGGGGGGTCTCCCTACGAGCAGTACTTC,CASTLVSGGSPYEQYF,TRBV7-6,TRBJ2-7,-,TRBD2
TGCGCCAGCCTACAACGGGTAGCGGGGGGCCCACCGAACACCGGGGAGCTGTTTTTT,CASLQRVAGGPPNTGELFF,TRBV4-1,TRBJ2-2,-,TRBD2
TGTGCCAGCAGCGTAGTCGGTGGCACAGATACGCAGTATTTT,CASSVVGGTDTQYF,TRBV9,TRBJ2-3,-,-
TGCAGCACCAGTGGGGGAAAAAGGACAGATCCCTACGAGCAGTACTTC,CSTSGGKRTDPYEQYF,TRBV29-1,TRBJ2-7,-,-
TGTGCCAGCAGTTTGACAGGGGACGGGTACGAGCAGTACTTC,CASSLTGDGYEQYF,TRBV6-5,TRBJ2-7,few,TRBD1
TGTGCCAGCAGTGAAGCTGACGGGAGGAATGGCTACACCTTC,CASSEADGRNGYTF,TRBV2,TRBJ1-2,-,-
TGTGCCAGCTCACCACCGGGCCCAGATACGCAGTATTTT,CASSPPGPDTQYF,TRBV18,TRBJ2-3,-,-
TGTGCCAGCATACTGGACAGGGGAGAGACCCAGTACTTC,CASILDRGETQYF,TRBV7-9,TRBJ2-5,-,TRBD1
TGTGCCAGTAACGCCGGGACAGGGCCTACTAACTATGGCTACACCTTC,CASNAGTGPTNYGYTF,TRBV19,TRBJ1-2,-,TRBD1
TGTGCCAGCAGAACAACGGGACTAGCGGAAGACATACCCTACAATGAGCAGTTCTTC,CASRTTGLAEDIPYNEQFF,TRBV27,TRBJ2-1,-,TRBD2
TGTGCCAGCAGCCGGAAACCTAGCGGGGGGATCCAAGAGACCCAGTACTTC,CASSRKPSGGIQETQYF,TRBV4-2,TRBJ2-5,-,TRBD2